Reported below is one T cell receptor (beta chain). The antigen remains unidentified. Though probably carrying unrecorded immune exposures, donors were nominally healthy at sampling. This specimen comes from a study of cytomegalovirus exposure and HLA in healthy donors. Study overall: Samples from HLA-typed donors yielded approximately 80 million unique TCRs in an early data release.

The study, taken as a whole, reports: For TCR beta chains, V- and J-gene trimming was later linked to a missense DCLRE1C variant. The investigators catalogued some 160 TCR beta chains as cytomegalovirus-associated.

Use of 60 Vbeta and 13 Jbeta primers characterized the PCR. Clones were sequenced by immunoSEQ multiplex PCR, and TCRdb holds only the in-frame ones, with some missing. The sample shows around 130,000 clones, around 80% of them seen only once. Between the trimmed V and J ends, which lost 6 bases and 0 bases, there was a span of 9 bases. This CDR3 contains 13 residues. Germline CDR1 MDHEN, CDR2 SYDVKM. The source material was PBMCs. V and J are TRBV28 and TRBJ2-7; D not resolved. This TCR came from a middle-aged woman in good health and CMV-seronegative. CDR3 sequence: CASREQSSYEQYF. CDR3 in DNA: TGTGCCAGCAGGGAACAGAGCTCCTACGAGCAGTACTTC. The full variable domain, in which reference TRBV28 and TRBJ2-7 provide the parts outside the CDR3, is DVKVTQSSRYLVKRTGEKVFLECVQDMDHENMFWYRQDPGLGLRLIYFSYDVKMKEKGDIPEGYSVSREKKERFSLILESASTNQTSMYLCASREQSSYEQYFGPGTRLTVT.